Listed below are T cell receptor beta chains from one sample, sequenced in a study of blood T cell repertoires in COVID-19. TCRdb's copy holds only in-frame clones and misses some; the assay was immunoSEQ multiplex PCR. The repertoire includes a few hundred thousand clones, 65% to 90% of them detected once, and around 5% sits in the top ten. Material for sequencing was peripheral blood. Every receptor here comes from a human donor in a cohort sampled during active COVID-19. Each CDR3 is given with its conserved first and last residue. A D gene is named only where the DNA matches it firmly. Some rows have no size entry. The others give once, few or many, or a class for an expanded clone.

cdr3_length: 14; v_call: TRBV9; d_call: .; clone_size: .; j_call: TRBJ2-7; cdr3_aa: CASSVGGSSYEQYF; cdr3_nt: TGTGCCAGCAGCGTAGGCGGAAGCTCCTACGAGCAGTACTTC
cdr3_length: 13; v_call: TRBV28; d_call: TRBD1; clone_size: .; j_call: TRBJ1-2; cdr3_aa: CASVGQGIGGYTF; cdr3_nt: TGTGCCAGCGTTGGACAGGGCATAGGTGGCTACACCTTC
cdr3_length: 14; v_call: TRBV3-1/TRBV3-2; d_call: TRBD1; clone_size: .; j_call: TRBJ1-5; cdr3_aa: CASSLIGQGQPQHF; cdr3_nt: TGTGCCAGCAGCCTTATCGGACAGGGACAGCCCCAGCATTTT
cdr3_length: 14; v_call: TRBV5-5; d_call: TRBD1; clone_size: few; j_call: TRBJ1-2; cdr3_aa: CASSLVQGGYGYTF; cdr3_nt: TGTGCCAGCAGCTTGGTCCAGGGGGGCTATGGCTACACCTTC
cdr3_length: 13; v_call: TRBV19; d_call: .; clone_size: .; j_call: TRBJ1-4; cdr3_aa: CASSLDLSGGLFF; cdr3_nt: TGTGCCAGTAGTCTGGACCTCTCAGGAGGACTGTTTTTT
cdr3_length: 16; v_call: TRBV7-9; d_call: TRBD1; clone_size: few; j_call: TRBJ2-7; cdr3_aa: CASSLDRVTSSYEQYF; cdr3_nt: TGTGCCAGCAGCCTGGACAGGGTAACAAGCTCCTACGAGCAGTACTTC
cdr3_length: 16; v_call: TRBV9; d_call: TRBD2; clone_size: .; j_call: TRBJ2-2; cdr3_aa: CASSVGAGGRLGELFF; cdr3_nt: TGTGCCAGCAGCGTAGGGGCGGGAGGGCGGCTCGGGGAGCTGTTTTTT
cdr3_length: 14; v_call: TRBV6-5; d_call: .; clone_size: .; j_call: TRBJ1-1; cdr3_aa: CASSYSRRLTEAFF; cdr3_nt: TGTGCCAGCAGTTACTCGAGGAGACTCACTGAAGCTTTCTTT
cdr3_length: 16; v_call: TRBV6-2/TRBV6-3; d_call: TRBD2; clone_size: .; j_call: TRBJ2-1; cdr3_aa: CASSYSTSGLYNEQFF; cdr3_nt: TGTGCCAGCAGTTACTCGACTAGCGGGCTTTACAATGAGCAGTTCTTC
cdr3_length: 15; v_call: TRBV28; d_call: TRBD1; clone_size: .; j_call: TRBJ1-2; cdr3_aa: CASSLPAGGNYGYTF; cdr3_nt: TGTGCCAGCAGTCTCCCGGCAGGGGGCAACTATGGCTACACCTTC
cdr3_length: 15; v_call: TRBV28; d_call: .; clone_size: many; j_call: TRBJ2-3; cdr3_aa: CASTSEGDVTDTQYF; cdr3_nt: TGTGCCAGCACCTCCGAGGGAGATGTGACAGATACGCAGTATTTT
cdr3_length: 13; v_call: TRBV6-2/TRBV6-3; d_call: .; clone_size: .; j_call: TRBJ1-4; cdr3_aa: CASSSGQSEKLFF; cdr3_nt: TGTGCCAGCAGTTCAGGACAGTCTGAAAAACTGTTTTTT
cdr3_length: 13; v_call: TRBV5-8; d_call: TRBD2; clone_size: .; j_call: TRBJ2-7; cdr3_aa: CASSLASGYEQYF; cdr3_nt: TGTGCCAGCAGCTTGGCTAGCGGGTACGAGCAGTACTTC
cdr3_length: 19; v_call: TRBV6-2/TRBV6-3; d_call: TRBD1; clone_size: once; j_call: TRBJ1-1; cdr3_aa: CASSYPRTGEGTMNTEAFF; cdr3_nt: TGTGCCAGCAGTTACCCCCGGACAGGAGAAGGAACCATGAACACTGAAGCTTTCTTT
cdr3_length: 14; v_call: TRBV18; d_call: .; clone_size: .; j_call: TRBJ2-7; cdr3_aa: CASSPPGGRDEQYF; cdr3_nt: TGTGCCAGCTCACCACCGGGGGGGCGCGACGAGCAGTACTTC
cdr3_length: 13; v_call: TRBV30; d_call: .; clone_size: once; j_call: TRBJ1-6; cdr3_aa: CAWSIDLNSPLHF; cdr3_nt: TGTGCCTGGAGTATAGATCTTAATTCACCCCTCCACTTT
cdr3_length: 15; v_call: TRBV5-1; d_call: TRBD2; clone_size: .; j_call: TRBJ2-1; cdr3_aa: CASSPGTSDYNEQFF; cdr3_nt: TGCGCCAGCAGCCCCGGGACTAGCGACTACAATGAGCAGTTCTTC
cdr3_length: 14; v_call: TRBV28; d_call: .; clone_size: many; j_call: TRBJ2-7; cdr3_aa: CASSQKTDSYEQYF; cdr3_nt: TGTGCCAGCAGTCAAAAGACAGATTCCTACGAGCAGTACTTC
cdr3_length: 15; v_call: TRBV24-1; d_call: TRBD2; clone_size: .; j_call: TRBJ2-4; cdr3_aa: CATSDTSGEKNIQYF; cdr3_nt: TGTGCCACCAGTGATACTAGCGGGGAGAAAAACATTCAGTACTTC
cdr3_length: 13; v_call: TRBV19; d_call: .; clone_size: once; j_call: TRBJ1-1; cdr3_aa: CASSSQAYLEAFF; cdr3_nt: TGTGCCAGTAGTTCTCAGGCTTACCTTGAAGCTTTCTTT
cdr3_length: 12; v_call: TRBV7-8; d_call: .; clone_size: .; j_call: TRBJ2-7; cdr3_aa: CASKSGAYEQYF; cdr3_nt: TGTGCCAGTAAATCGGGGGCCTACGAGCAGTACTTC
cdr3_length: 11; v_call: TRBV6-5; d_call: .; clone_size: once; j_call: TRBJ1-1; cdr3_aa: CASYRNTEAFF; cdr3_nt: TGTGCCAGCTACAGGAACACTGAAGCTTTCTTT
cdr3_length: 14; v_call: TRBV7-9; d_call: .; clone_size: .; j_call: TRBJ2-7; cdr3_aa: CASSLVGAAYEQYF; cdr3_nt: TGTGCCAGCAGCTTAGTGGGGGCGGCCTACGAGCAGTACTTC
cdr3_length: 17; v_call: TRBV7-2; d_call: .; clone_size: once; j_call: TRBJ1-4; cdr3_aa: CASSLTQSQATNEKLFF; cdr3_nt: TGTGCCAGCAGCCTTACACAGTCCCAAGCAACTAATGAAAAACTGTTTTTT
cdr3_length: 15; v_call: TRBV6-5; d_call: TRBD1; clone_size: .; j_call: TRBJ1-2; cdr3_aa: CASSYSTTGGLGYTF; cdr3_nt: TGTGCCAGCAGTTACTCGACCACAGGGGGGCTTGGCTACACCTTC
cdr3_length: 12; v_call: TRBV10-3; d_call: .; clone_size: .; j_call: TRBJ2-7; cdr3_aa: CAITPGTYEQYF; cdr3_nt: TGTGCCATCACCCCAGGCACCTACGAGCAGTACTTC
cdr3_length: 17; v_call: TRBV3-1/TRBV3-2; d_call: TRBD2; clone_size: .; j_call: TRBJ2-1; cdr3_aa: CASSLIIAGLTYNEQFF; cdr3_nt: TGTGCCAGCAGCCTTATAATAGCGGGGCTTACCTACAATGAGCAGTTCTTC
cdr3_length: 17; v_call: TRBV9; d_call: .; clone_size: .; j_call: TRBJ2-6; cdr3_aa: CASSSGGGRLAANVLTF; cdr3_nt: TGTGCCAGCAGCTCCGGAGGAGGTCGCCTTGCGGCCAACGTCCTGACTTTC
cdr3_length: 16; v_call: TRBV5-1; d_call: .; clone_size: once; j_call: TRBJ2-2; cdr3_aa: CASSPQAGLDTGELFF; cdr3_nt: TGCGCCAGCAGCCCCCAGGCGGGGCTCGACACCGGGGAGCTGTTTTTT